The sample holds a few counts of the clone carrying this TCR beta chain. Antigen specificity is unknown. The data were obtained in a study of T-cell reconstitution after alpha-beta-depleted transplantation in children. Points from the study as a whole: Alpha-beta T cells about two months after transplant reportedly derived from several hundred expanded graft clones. T-cell counts and diversity at one year post-transplant came mainly from newly produced T cells. Surviving recipient T cells and intrathymic progenitors accounted for some patients' high TCRbeta diversity at day 60.

Using unique molecular identifiers, the investigators prepared the TCRbeta library. One entry per CDR3 protein results from TCRdb running MiXCR on the PCR reads. The sample has 800,000 to 1,000,000 distinct CDR3 sequences, around 30% seen once; the top ten hold more than 25%. Trimming removed 5 bases from V and 6 bases from J, with 11 bases in between. CDR3 size: 12 residues. The germline V gene has CDR1 ENHRY and CDR2 SYGVKD. This chain joins TRBV10-3 and TRBJ2-7, with a tentative D call TRBD2 (6 bases). This clonotype was obtained from a boy less than two years old who had a stem cell transplant for SCID, so the T cells may come from the graft donor. Here the sequenced sample was PBMCs, mostly from graft donor cells, taken 360 days after TCRalphabeta/CD19-depleted stem cell transplant. CDR3 region: CAISWGLGEQYF. The CDR3 DNA reads TGTGCCATCAGTTGGGGACTTGGCGAGCAGTACTTC.